The TCR beta chain under discussion was sequenced for a study of cytomegalovirus exposure and HLA in healthy donors. It was with 60 Vbeta and 13 Jbeta primers that the PCR ran. Method: immunoSEQ multiplex PCR; TCRdb's copy keeps in-frame clones and lacks some. The data contain roughly 140,000 clones, 75% to 80% of them singletons. Germline V gene sequence: CDR1 SGHTA, CDR2 FQGTGA. V lost 2 bases, J lost 2 bases, and 7 bases stayed unmatched. The CDR3 extends over 16 amino acids. The chain couples TRBV7-3 to TRBJ2-5; 8 nucleotides agree with TRBD1. This sequence was found in a woman aged 25 to 39 in good health and CMV-seronegative. Specimen: PBMCs. CDR3 sequence (DNA): TGTGCCAGCAGCTTATCAGGGGGCGCGGGGCAAGAGACCCAGTACTTC. This gives the protein CASSLSGGAGQETQYF.